This T cell receptor beta chain derives from a study of T cell repertoires in cytomegalovirus infection. Overall study context: Selection of CMV epitopes for the study included recently identified HLA-C-restricted and well-studied HLA-B-restricted ones. Public TCR beta signatures indicated both CMV infection and matching HLA type.

Study results and caveats: Summed public TCR beta family frequency identified CMV carriers bearing the relevant HLA.

The V end lost 2 bases, the J end lost 1 base, and 15 bases lay between the germline ends. Germline loops: CDR1 SQVTM, CDR2 ANQGSEA. The CDR3 is 17 residues long. MiXCR, applied by TCRdb to the reads, yields one record per CDR3 protein. The profile shows about 830,000 distinct CDR3 sequences, 32% of them singletons. On this clonotype itself: The target antigen is unknown.

The chain couples TRBV29-1 to TRBJ2-6, with D unresolved. The sequencing used cultured CD8+ T cells from PBMCs, collected from culture after CMV antigen stimulation. This TCR came from a human donor in good health (CMV status not recorded). Some clones in this sample may be carry-over from other donors' samples. CDR3 region: CSVESSLFESGANVLTF. In DNA, the CDR3 is TGCAGCGTTGAATCCAGCCTTTTCGAATCTGGGGCCAACGTCCTGACTTTC.